The 20 T cell receptor beta chains below come from one sample, sequenced in a study of CD8 T cells in ankylosing spondylitis. TCRdb passed the 5' RACE reads through MiXCR, listing each CDR3 protein once. The sample contains 36,000 or so distinct CDR3 sequences, about an eighth of which appear only once. The sequencing sample was made of synovial fluid, either unsorted or a sorted T cell fraction (not recorded which). The source of these receptors is a male donor with ankylosing spondylitis.

For this clonotype: This may stem from a read error, because a much larger clone lies one nucleotide away. J is TRBJ2-7 and V is TRBV20-1, with 9 bases fitting TRBD1. This CDR3 contains 13 residues. Germline V CDR1 and CDR2: DFQATT, SNEGSKA (reference sequence). Written as DNA, the CDR3 is TGCGTAGTACCGGGACAGGGTCCCTACGAGCAGTACTTC. Encoded protein: CVVPGQGPYEQYF.

This clonotype was picked up a small number of times. This chain joins TRBV29-1 and TRBJ2-1, with D perhaps TRBD2 (5 bases). V was trimmed by 4 bases and J by 2 bases, leaving 12 bases between them. Per germline, CDR1 SQVTM and CDR2 ANQGSEA. This CDR3 contains 14 residues. In DNA, the CDR3 is TGCAGCGTTGTTTTTAGGAGGCCCTACAATGAGCAGTTCTTC. This translates into CSVVFRRPYNEQFF.

This clonotype was detected a few times. The rearrangement uses TRBV7-9 and TRBJ1-2, with D perhaps matching TRBD1 (5 bases). This CDR3 region has 14 residues. Between the trimmed V and J ends, which lost 2 bases and 4 bases, there was a span of 11 bases. In germline, CDR1 is SEHNR, CDR2 FQNEAQ (reference sequence). Written as DNA, the CDR3 is TGTGCCAGCAGCTTATCCGGGACGCCCTATGGCTACACCTTC. This translates into CASSLSGTPYGYTF.

This clonotype was counted a few times. This chain links TRBV19 with TRBJ1-1, with D unresolved. This CDR3 is 15 amino acids long. The ends were cut back, 3 bases at V and 4 bases at J, with 15 bases in the middle. The V gene's germline CDR1 is LNHDA and CDR2 SQIVND (reference sequence). The CDR3 loop is CASSIAPYRGTEAFF. CDR3 DNA: TGTGCCAGTAGTATCGCGCCATATCGAGGCACTGAAGCTTTCTTT.

This clonotype was picked up a small number of times. The rearrangement joins TRBV27 to TRBJ1-5, with D tentatively TRBD1 (6 bases). Germline V CDR1 and CDR2: MNHEY, SMNVEV (reference sequence). Trimming took 4 bases from V and 4 from J, leaving 8 bases between them. The CDR3 contains 13 residues. CDR3 in amino acids: CASSSGANQPQHF. Here the CDR3 DNA reads TGTGCCAGCAGTTCAGGGGCTAATCAGCCCCAGCATTTT.

This clonotype has a handful of counts. V usage is TRBV13 and J usage is TRBJ2-3, with a tentative D call TRBD1 (5 bases). The CDR3 length is 15 residues. Per germline, CDR1 PRHDT and CDR2 FYEKMQ (reference sequence). The V end lost 5 bases, the J end lost 1 base, and 13 bases lay between the germline ends. The CDR3 bases are TGTGCCAGCAGCGCCTGGGGCAGGGGCACAGATACGCAGTATTTT. This codes for CASSAWGRGTDTQYF. Filled out from reference TRBV13 and TRBJ2-3, the complete variable domain reads AAGVIQSPRHLIKEKRETATLKCYPIPRHDTVYWYQQGPGQDPQFLISFYEKMQSDKGSIPDRFSAQQFSDYHSELNMSSLELGDSALYFCASSAWGRGTDTQYFGPGTRLTVL.

This clonotype was seen a handful of times. The chain has TRBV13 and TRBJ2-3; D not certain. This CDR3 has 13 amino acids. Per the germline V gene, CDR1 is PRHDT and CDR2 is FYEKMQ (reference sequence). V lost 6 bases, J lost 2 bases, and 9 bases lay in between. CDR3 in amino acids: CASRLRPTDTQYF. In DNA form, the CDR3 reads TGTGCCAGCAGGCTCCGTCCCACAGATACGCAGTATTTT.

This sequence joins TRBV15 and TRBJ1-4; 9 positions agree with TRBD1. The V segment lost 1 base and the J segment 8 bases; nucleotides outside the gene matches: 5. The CDR3 is 15 amino acids. Germline V lookup: CDR1 LNHNV, CDR2 YYDKDF (reference sequence). The CDR3 reads CATSRANRGLEKLFF. Written as DNA, the CDR3 is TGTGCCACCAGCAGAGCTAACAGGGGGCTGGAAAAACTGTTTTTT.

This clonotype was observed many times. The rearrangement links TRBV7-6 to TRBJ2-2; 7 nucleotides agree with TRBD1. The CDR3 sequence is 12 residues long. V lost 6 bases, J lost 8 bases, and 3 bases stayed unmatched. Germline V gene sequence: CDR1 SGHVS, CDR2 FNYEAQ. CDR3 bases: TGTGCCAGCAGACCAGGGGGTGGGGAGCTGTTTTTT. The encoded protein is CASRPGGGELFF.

This chain links TRBV28 with TRBJ2-6; the match to TRBD1 covers 7 bases. With 6 bases clipped from V and 0 bases from J, the junction kept 8 bases outside the gene matches. Germline lookup yields CDR1 MDHEN and CDR2 SYDVKM. The CDR3 consists of 17 residues. The CDR3 region is CASSQRRGRSGANVLTF. The CDR3, as DNA: TGTGCCAGCAGCCAACGAAGGGGGCGCTCTGGGGCCAACGTCCTGACTTTC.

This clonotype was counted between two and nine times. V gene TRBV4-3 combines with J gene TRBJ2-7; 10 bases agree with TRBD1. Germline CDR1 is LGHNA and CDR2 is YSLEER. V shed 3 bases and J 4 bases; nucleotides not matched to a gene: 6. CDR3 length: 15 residues. CDR3 in amino acids: CASSQRDRGPYEQYF. DNA for the CDR3: TGCGCCAGCAGCCAGAGGGACAGGGGACCTTACGAGCAGTACTTC.

Points on this clonotype: Relative to the germline gene, one junction end is altered; a read error may explain this. CDR3 loop: CATSQAYRPRGILTEAFF. The CDR3 DNA reads as TGTGCCACCAGCCAAGCTTACCGACCCCGGGGGATATTGACTGAAGCTTTCTTT. The chain carries TRBV3-1 and TRBJ1-1, with TRBD1 as a possible D gene (5 bases). This CDR3 is 18 amino acids long. Germline loops: CDR1 LGHDT, CDR2 YNNKEL (reference sequence).

The chain recombines TRBV7-8 with TRBJ2-7, with D uncertain. CDR1 is SGHVS and CDR2 is FQNEAQ in the germline V gene. This CDR3 comprises 11 residues. Trimming took 5 bases from V and 12 from J, leaving 14 bases between them. This chain's CDR3 is CASSPRTRLYF. The CDR3 DNA is TGTGCCAGCAGCCCGCGTACCAGGCTGTACTTC.

V is TRBV6-2 or TRBV6-3 and J is TRBJ1-1; D gene ambiguous. The CDR3 has 13 amino acids. With 8 bases removed from V and 7 bases from J, the gap between germline ends came to 17 bases. Per germline, CDR1 MNHEY and CDR2 SVGEGT. Here the CDR3 DNA reads TGTGCCAGCTATGAGCAGGCCGGCCGTGAAGCTTTCTTT. It yields the protein CASYEQAGREAFF.

This clonotype was seen a handful of times. This chain connects TRBV12-2 to TRBJ2-5; TRBD1 is the table's D call, not checked against the DNA. TRBV12-2 is noted as a pseudogene. CDR3 length: 16 amino acids. The CDR3 sequence: CASRPPVFGRQETQYF. The DNA for the CDR3 is TGTGCAAGTCGCCCTCCAGTTTTCGGGCGTCAAGAGACCCAGTACTTC.

This chain joins TRBV7-3 and TRBJ1-2; D is unclear. CDR3 size: 14 residues. Germline-derived CDR1 and CDR2 are SGHTA and FQGTGA. V was cut by 5 bases and J by 8 bases, with 18 bases left in between. CDR3 bases: TGTGCCAGCAGCCCCTACGGTCCCACGGGCGGCTACACCTTC. It translates to CASSPYGPTGGYTF.

This chain joins TRBV12-3 or TRBV12-4 and TRBJ1-5; possibly TRBD1 for D (6 bases). This CDR3 is built from 13 residues. Between the trimmed V and J ends, which lost 9 bases and 1 base, there was a span of 10 bases. As DNA, the CDR3 is TGTGCCAGTATGAGGGGGAGCAATCAGCCCCAGCATTTT. The encoded protein is CASMRGSNQPQHF.

This clonotype has a handful of counts. The chain has TRBV20-1 and TRBJ2-7, with a possible D match to TRBD2 (5 bases). CDR1 is DFQATT and CDR2 is SNEGSKA in the germline V gene (reference sequence). The CDR3 loop spans 16 amino acids. V lost 0 bases, J lost 0 bases, and 15 bases lay in between. CDR3: CSARDLRGRSSYEQYF. The CDR3 nucleotides read TGCAGTGCTAGAGATCTTCGCGGGCGTAGCTCCTACGAGCAGTACTTC.

This clonotype was counted many times. This chain connects TRBV4-2 to TRBJ2-2, with TRBD2 matching over 9 bases. This CDR3 has 16 residues. The V gene's germline CDR1 is LGHNA and CDR2 YNFKEQ. With V trimmed by 1 base and J by 7 bases, 7 bases remained unmatched. This chain's CDR3 is CASSQASSGEGGELFF. CDR3 nucleotides: TGTGCCAGCAGCCAAGCGTCTAGCGGGGAGGGCGGGGAGCTGTTTTTT.

The V and J genes are TRBV29-1 and TRBJ1-2, with D perhaps matching TRBD1 (5 bases). The CDR3 has 14 amino acids. Germline V gene data show CDR1 as SQVTM and CDR2 as ANQGSEA. Between the trimmed V and J ends, which lost 4 bases and 0 bases, there was a span of 12 bases. CDR3 DNA: TGCAGCGTTGGGCATGGGGCCTCTAACTATGGCTACACCTTC. The encoded protein is CSVGHGASNYGYTF.